The rows below give T cell receptor beta chains drawn from one sample of a study of cytomegalovirus exposure and HLA in healthy donors. Repertoires were generated with immunoSEQ multiplex PCR, while TCRdb's copy carries only in-frame clones and drops some. The data contain about 76,000 clones, more than 65% of them singletons. The sample consisted of PBMCs. The receptors shown here come from a woman aged 40-49 years in good health and CMV-seropositive. Both conserved end residues are part of each CDR3. Fields, in order: V gene, J gene, CDR3 protein.

V: TRBV27
J: TRBJ2-7
CDR3: CASSLGQGALYEQYF

V: TRBV5-1
J: TRBJ2-1
CDR3: CASSGGLFYNEQFF

V: TRBV9
J: TRBJ2-1
CDR3: CASSADYPPEQFF

V: TRBV7-9
J: TRBJ1-4
CDR3: CASSLSRTNEKLFF

V: TRBV28
J: TRBJ1-4
CDR3: CASSSSTGPNEKLFF

V: TRBV7-7
J: TRBJ2-7
CDR3: CASSAGQGIYYEQYF

V: TRBV2
J: TRBJ1-1
CDR3: CASGEQGGRWAFF

V: TRBV5-8
J: TRBJ2-5
CDR3: CAGTSGTYQETQYF

V: TRBV5-6
J: TRBJ2-2
CDR3: CASSWGTGLTGELFF

V: TRBV5-8
J: TRBJ1-1
CDR3: CASLSRSFTEAFF

V: TRBV5-6
J: TRBJ1-2
CDR3: CASSRRTRGDYGYTF

V: TRBV15
J: TRBJ2-5
CDR3: CATSLGRGGGETQYF

V: TRBV4-1
J: TRBJ2-7
CDR3: CASSQDRYRPPDEQYF

V: TRBV18
J: TRBJ1-5
CDR3: CASSRATGDQPQHF

V: TRBV2
J: TRBJ2-3
CDR3: CASSEALAGTDTQYF

V: TRBV5-1
J: TRBJ2-7
CDR3: CASSLRQGESYEQYF

V: TRBV2
J: TRBJ2-1
CDR3: CASSTGTQNEQFF

V: TRBV5-6
J: TRBJ2-7
CDR3: CASSTSGGFSYEQYF

V: TRBV23-1
J: TRBJ2-7
CDR3: CAKNRGYEQYF

V: TRBV27
J: TRBJ2-7
CDR3: CASSLFGGDSYEQYF

V: TRBV7-2
J: TRBJ2-7
CDR3: CASSTGQGGFYEQYF

V: TRBV2
J: TRBJ2-2
CDR3: CASSSPRVEDTGELFF

V: TRBV7-9
J: TRBJ2-7
CDR3: CASSLSTVYEQYF

V: TRBV10-3
J: TRBJ2-5
CDR3: CAISERGGRETQYF

V: TRBV18
J: TRBJ2-3
CDR3: CASSPVPSGSTDTQYF

V: TRBV7-3
J: TRBJ1-1
CDR3: CASSLAGNTEAFF

V: TRBV27
J: TRBJ2-5
CDR3: CASSRLGNQETQYF

V: TRBV7-9
J: TRBJ1-2
CDR3: CASSLQGYRSYGYTF

V: TRBV15
J: TRBJ2-1
CDR3: CATSRGGGLAGGPYNEQFF

V: TRBV30
J: TRBJ1-5
CDR3: CAWSVGIPGQPQHF

V: TRBV12-5
J: TRBJ1-1
CDR3: CASGFTPTGGITEAFF

V: TRBV5-1
J: TRBJ1-4
CDR3: CASSLTGGTNEKLFF

V: TRBV7-2
J: TRBJ1-4
CDR3: CASSPEARGSGEKLFF

V: TRBV5-6
J: TRBJ2-5
CDR3: CASSSGQGVGETQYF

V: TRBV5-8
J: TRBJ1-2
CDR3: CASSLEVGGLYGYTF

V: TRBV18
J: TRBJ1-2
CDR3: CASSPLPQGQSYGYTF

V: TRBV5-1
J: TRBJ2-7
CDR3: CATKPTNSYEQYF

V: TRBV4-3
J: TRBJ2-7
CDR3: CASSQGRGPTAYEQYF

V: TRBV19
J: TRBJ1-5
CDR3: CASSMPGAGNQPQHF

V: TRBV6-5
J: TRBJ1-4
CDR3: CASSYSTGTGDEKLFF

V: TRBV30
J: TRBJ1-5
CDR3: CAWAHRVNQPQHF

V: TRBV5-1
J: TRBJ2-5
CDR3: CASSLLTGRETQYF

V: TRBV7-2
J: TRBJ1-2
CDR3: CASSPRTGGRYGYTF

V: TRBV30
J: TRBJ2-7
CDR3: CAWSGLYEQYF

V: TRBV7-9
J: TRBJ2-5
CDR3: CASSLGLASETQYF

V: TRBV7-2
J: TRBJ1-6
CDR3: CASSATGIRGYNSPLHF

V: TRBV2
J: TRBJ1-6
CDR3: CASSEQGTGLSPLHF

V: TRBV9
J: TRBJ2-7
CDR3: CASSVELAGAEQYF

V: TRBV5-5
J: TRBJ2-5
CDR3: CASSLVGETQYF

V: TRBV19
J: TRBJ1-2
CDR3: CASNPGGLGNYGYTF

V: TRBV10-3
J: TRBJ1-1
CDR3: CAIALGQGATEAFF

V: TRBV7-3
J: TRBJ1-6
CDR3: CASSLRPGDNSPLHF

V: TRBV5-1
J: TRBJ2-3
CDR3: CASRVSGTDTQYF

V: TRBV19
J: TRBJ1-1
CDR3: CASSLSGSNTEAFF